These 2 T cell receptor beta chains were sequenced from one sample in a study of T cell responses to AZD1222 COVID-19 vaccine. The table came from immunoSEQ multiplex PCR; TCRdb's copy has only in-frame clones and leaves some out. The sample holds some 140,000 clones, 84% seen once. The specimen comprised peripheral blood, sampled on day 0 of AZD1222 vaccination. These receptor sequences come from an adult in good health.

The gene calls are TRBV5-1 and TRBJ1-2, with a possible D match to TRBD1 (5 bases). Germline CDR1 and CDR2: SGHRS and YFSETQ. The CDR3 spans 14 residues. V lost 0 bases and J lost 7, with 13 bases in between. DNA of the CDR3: TGCGCCAGCAGCTTGGACGGAGGGGCGGTTGGCTACACCTTC. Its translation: CASSLDGGAVGYTF. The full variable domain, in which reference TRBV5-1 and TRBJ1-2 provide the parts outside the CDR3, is KAGVTQTPRYLIKTRGQQVTLSCSPISGHRSVSWYQQTPGQGLQFLFEYFSETQRNKGNFPGRFSGRQFSNSRSEMNVSTLELGDSALYLCASSLDGGAVGYTFGSGTRLTVV.

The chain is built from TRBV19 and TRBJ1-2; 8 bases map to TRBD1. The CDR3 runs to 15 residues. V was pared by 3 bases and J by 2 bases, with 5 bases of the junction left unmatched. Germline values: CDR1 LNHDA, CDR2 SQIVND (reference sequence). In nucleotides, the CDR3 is TGTGCCAGTAGTATCGGACAGGGAGGAAACTATGGCTACACCTTC. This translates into CASSIGQGGNYGYTF.